These T cell receptor beta chains were read from a single sample in a study of T cell responses to AZD1222 COVID-19 vaccine. Sequencing used immunoSEQ multiplex PCR; TCRdb keeps in-frame clones, though not all of them. The sample records some 60,000 clones, around 84% being singletons. Specimen: peripheral blood, collected on day 0 of AZD1222 vaccination. These receptors were collected from an adult in good health. Each CDR3 is given with its conserved first and last residue. D genes are given only for firm matches. Clone size is stated in some rows and not others, as once, few, many or a class when expanded.

v_gene: TRBV12-3/TRBV12-4
j_gene: TRBJ2-1
abundance: -
d_gene: TRBD2
CDR3nt: TGTGCCAGCAGTTCGACTAGCGGATTTGAGCAGTTCTTC
CDR3aa: CASSSTSGFEQFF

v_gene: TRBV5-8
j_gene: TRBJ2-1
abundance: once
d_gene: -
CDR3nt: TGTGCCAGCAGCTCCCCTTACATTAGCTCCTACAATGAGCAGTTCTTC
CDR3aa: CASSSPYISSYNEQFF

v_gene: TRBV2
j_gene: TRBJ2-3
abundance: few
d_gene: -
CDR3nt: TGTGCCAGCAGTGAAACGGGGCTAGTGTCAGATACGCAGTATTTT
CDR3aa: CASSETGLVSDTQYF

v_gene: TRBV19
j_gene: TRBJ1-2
abundance: -
d_gene: TRBD1
CDR3nt: TGTGCCAGTAGCCAGGGACAGGGAAACTATGGCTACACCTTC
CDR3aa: CASSQGQGNYGYTF

v_gene: TRBV6-2/TRBV6-3
j_gene: TRBJ2-1
abundance: -
d_gene: -
CDR3nt: TGTGCCAGCAGTCTTCGAGACAGGAGGTTCAATGAGCAGTTCTTC
CDR3aa: CASSLRDRRFNEQFF

v_gene: TRBV11-3
j_gene: TRBJ2-3
abundance: once
d_gene: -
CDR3nt: TGTGCCAGCAGCCCCGGACTTAGCACAGATACGCAGTATTTT
CDR3aa: CASSPGLSTDTQYF

v_gene: TRBV3-1/TRBV3-2
j_gene: TRBJ1-2
abundance: few
d_gene: -
CDR3nt: TGTGCCAGCACCCTGAGGAGGGGCTATGGCTACACCTTC
CDR3aa: CASTLRRGYGYTF

v_gene: TRBV28
j_gene: TRBJ2-5
abundance: -
d_gene: TRBD1
CDR3nt: TGTGCCAGCAGTTTACAGGGGGCCAAAGAGACCCAGTACTTC
CDR3aa: CASSLQGAKETQYF

v_gene: TRBV28
j_gene: TRBJ1-2
abundance: once
d_gene: TRBD1
CDR3nt: TGTGCCAGCAGTTTAGGTGGGACAGGACCTTATGGCTACACCTTC
CDR3aa: CASSLGGTGPYGYTF

v_gene: TRBV7-6
j_gene: TRBJ1-1
abundance: -
d_gene: -
CDR3nt: TGTGCCAGCAGCTCTTCGGACCGCCCCGGCTCTGAAGCTTTCTTT
CDR3aa: CASSSSDRPGSEAFF